The rows below give T cell receptor beta chains drawn from one sample of a study of shared clonotypes between healthy human individuals. Some clones are missing from TCRdb's copy, which holds only in-frame ones; the method was immunoSEQ multiplex PCR. Here the sample spans fewer than 600,000 clones, 70% to 80% being singletons. The sample taken for sequencing was PBMCs. The source of these receptors is a woman aged 40-49 years in good health. Some clones in this sample may be carry-over from other donors' samples. Both conserved end residues are part of each CDR3.

j_call | v_call | cdr3_aa
TRBJ2-1 | TRBV6-4 | CASSDWAGGGEQFF
TRBJ2-5 | TRBV5-4 | CASSPDLGGGAETQYF
TRBJ1-1 | TRBV27 | CASSPYATGNTEAFF
TRBJ2-1 | TRBV19 | CASSLAPGLGQFF
TRBJ1-2 | TRBV4-1 | CASSQLPGTGVYTDGYTF
TRBJ2-3 | TRBV5-1 | CASSLGLDMRRDTQYF
TRBJ1-1 | TRBV5-1 | CASSYSGNTEAFF
TRBJ2-1 | TRBV11-2 | CASSLDRTGVSYNEQFF
TRBJ2-6 | TRBV5-4 | CASSLGWQGSGANVLTF
TRBJ1-2 | TRBV7-9 | CASDRVRRYGYTF
TRBJ2-1 | TRBV7-9 | CASSYGGNEQFF
TRBJ2-7 | TRBV5-4 | CASSLVLAGGSYEQYF
TRBJ2-7 | TRBV5-4 | CASSSRGMEYEQYF
TRBJ2-2 | TRBV14 | CASSQVEVGGIGELFF
- | TRBV28 | CASSPFGPSGEQYF
TRBJ2-5 | TRBV7-7 | CASSFQPQETQYF
TRBJ2-7 | TRBV19 | CASSGKGGSSYEQYF
- | TRBV28 | CASSLEPTSGYEQYF
TRBJ2-3 | TRBV4-3 | CASSQIRTDTQYF
TRBJ2-7 | TRBV7-3 | CASSFGGNPYEQYF
TRBJ2-7 | TRBV25-1 | CASSDNRGNYEQYF